The 26 T cell receptor beta chains below were found in one sample sequenced in a study of T cell repertoires in cytomegalovirus infection. Which antigens these TCRs recognize remains unknown. TCRdb recomputed calls from the reads with MiXCR, one row per CDR3 protein. The sample yields roughly 150,000 distinct CDR3 sequences, roughly a third seen once. The sequences come from CD8+ T cells from cultured PBMCs, collected from culture after CMV antigen stimulation. Every receptor here comes from a human donor in good health (CMV status not recorded). Some clones in this sample may be carry-over from other donors' samples.

This clonotype was picked up many times. This chain connects TRBV5-1 to TRBJ2-1, with D possibly being TRBD2 (6 bases). Germline V gene lookup returns CDR1 SGHRS and CDR2 YFSETQ. The CDR3 is 13 residues long. Trimming shortened V by 0 bases and J by 10 bases, and 11 bases separated the two germline ends. The CDR3 coding sequence is TGCGCCAGCAGCTTGGTTTTGGGGGGAGAGCAGTTCTTC. Its translation is CASSLVLGGEQFF.

The chain combines TRBV27 with TRBJ2-1, with TRBD2 matching 13 bases. Germline assignment: CDR1 MNHEY and CDR2 SMNVEV (reference sequence). V trimming: 4 bases; J trimming: 0 bases; junction bases outside the gene matches: 15. This CDR3 has 21 residues. The CDR3 here is CASSSLRDGTSGGVSYNEQFF. CDR3 nucleotides: TGTGCCAGCAGTTCCCTCAGGGATGGTACTAGCGGGGGGGTCTCCTACAATGAGCAGTTCTTC.

This sequence joins TRBV7-1 and TRBJ1-5; tentative D call: TRBD1 (5 bases). TRBV7-1 is flagged as an ORF with uncertain function. CDR3 length: 16 residues. V gave up 3 bases and J gave up 7 bases, with 19 bases separating them. DNA of the CDR3: TGTGCCAGCAGCTCGACAAAGGTCGGGGGTTGGCAGCCCCAGCATTTT. This sequence encodes CASSSTKVGGWQPQHF.

This chain connects TRBV7-3 to TRBJ2-3; D gene unclear. V lost 2 bases and J 4 bases, leaving 13 bases between the germline ends. Per the germline V gene, CDR1 is SGHTA and CDR2 is FQGTGA. This CDR3 contains 15 residues. CDR3 sequence (DNA): TGTGCCAGCAGCTTAGCCCCTGGCCGCCCAGATACGCAGTATTTT. Protein: CASSLAPGRPDTQYF.

The chain is built from TRBV7-9 and TRBJ1-2; D is ambiguous. This CDR3 comprises 14 residues. Germline CDR1 reads SEHNR; CDR2 reads FQNEAQ (reference sequence). V dropped 4 bases and J dropped 8 bases, with 17 bases sitting between them. CDR3 nucleotide sequence: TGTGCCAGCAGCTACCAGACTGACCCGGGAGGCTACACCTTC. It is translated as CASSYQTDPGGYTF.

There are many counts of this clonotype. This rearrangement joins TRBV7-8 to TRBJ2-1; 12 positions match TRBD2. V was pared by 5 bases and J by 9 bases, with 8 bases of the junction left unmatched. The CDR3 spans 15 residues. Germline-derived CDR1 and CDR2 are SGHVS and FQNEAQ. DNA for the CDR3: TGTGCCAGCAGCCGACTCACTAGCGGGGGGCCTGAGCAGTTCTTC. Amino acids: CASSRLTSGGPEQFF.

The chain is built from TRBV4-1 and TRBJ2-1; 10 bases align to TRBD2. The CDR3 extends over 16 amino acids. The germline V gene encodes CDR1 MGHRA and CDR2 YSYEKL. J lost 3 bases, V lost 0 bases, and 2 bases had no gene match. The CDR3: CASSQDLAGVYNEQFF. In nucleotides, the CDR3 is TGCGCCAGCAGCCAAGATCTAGCGGGGGTCTACAATGAGCAGTTCTTC.

This clonotype was picked up one time. V and J are TRBV7-2 and TRBJ1-2; 7 bases are shared with TRBD1. Germline V gives CDR1 SGHTA, CDR2 FQGNSA. The V and J ends lost 4 bases and 11 bases, in that order; junction bases with no gene match: 10. This CDR3 is built from 13 residues. The CDR3 loop reads CASSSPDRELYTF. Here the CDR3 DNA reads TGTGCCAGCAGCTCCCCAGACAGGGAACTTTACACCTTC.

This clonotype was observed a handful of times. The CDR3: CAARDYRAGELFF. The CDR3 nucleotides read TGTGCCGCCCGGGACTACCGAGCCGGGGAGCTGTTTTTT. The rearrangement uses TRBV7-9 and TRBJ2-2; 7 bases fit TRBD2. Germline V CDR1 and CDR2: SEHNR, FQNEAQ (reference sequence). Trimming at V came to 11 bases and at J to 6 bases, leaving 9 bases not matched to a gene. The CDR3 sequence is 13 residues long.

The chain combines TRBV4-1 with TRBJ1-5, with unresolved D. This CDR3 is 16 amino acids long. The germline V gene has CDR1 MGHRA and CDR2 YSYEKL. V was cut by 0 bases and J by 1 base, with 10 bases left in between. The CDR3 reads CASSQDHAKSNQPQHF. The CDR3 nucleotides read TGCGCCAGCAGCCAAGATCATGCAAAGAGCAATCAGCCCCAGCATTTT.

This clonotype was detected ten times or more. The chain links TRBV12-3 or TRBV12-4 to TRBJ1-5; no firm D call. The CDR3 is 13 amino acids. Trimming took 5 bases from V and 4 from J, leaving 9 bases between them. The CDR3 DNA follows: TGTGCCAGCAGTACCACTTGGAATCAGCCCCAGCATTTT. It encodes CASSTTWNQPQHF.

The chain is built from TRBV19 and TRBJ2-1; D is tentatively TRBD1 or TRBD2 (5 bases each). V lost 5 bases and J 10 bases, leaving 12 bases between the germline ends. This CDR3 has 12 residues. Per the germline V gene, CDR1 is LNHDA and CDR2 is SQIVND (reference sequence). CDR3: CASSPGTLEQFF. In nucleotides, the CDR3 is TGTGCCAGTAGTCCGGGGACCCTGGAGCAGTTCTTC.

This clonotype occurred a few times. The chain is built from TRBV6-2 or TRBV6-3 and TRBJ2-1; a possible D gene is TRBD1 (6 bases). Trimming left V 5 bases short and J 6 bases short, with 8 bases between. CDR1 MNHEY and CDR2 SVGEGT come from the germline V gene. There are 12 residues in the CDR3. CDR3 DNA: TGTGCCAGCAGTATGGACAGCAATGAGCAGTTCTTC. The encoded protein is CASSMDSNEQFF.

This clonotype showed up just a few times. The chain couples TRBV24-1 to TRBJ2-2; the D is unclear. The length of the CDR3 is 16 residues. The V gene's germline CDR1 is KGHDR and CDR2 SFDVKD. The V and J ends lost 3 bases and 4 bases respectively, with 14 bases between them. The CDR3 nucleotides are TGTGCCACCAGTGATCCGACTGCGACGGGCACCGGGGAGCTGTTTTTT. It specifies CATSDPTATGTGELFF.

A few counts support this clonotype. The chain links TRBV7-6 to TRBJ1-1, with TRBD1 identical over 9 bases. CDR1 SGHVS and CDR2 FNYEAQ come from the germline V gene. The CDR3 sequence is 14 residues long. V gave up 1 base and J gave up 6 bases; unmatched junction bases: 3. The CDR3 DNA is TGTGCCAGCAGCTTAGAGGGACAGGGTGCTGAAGCTTTCTTT. Encoded protein: CASSLEGQGAEAFF.

This clonotype was seen a handful of times. The V call is TRBV29-1, the J call TRBJ2-7; D remains ambiguous. Germline CDR1 SQVTM, CDR2 ANQGSEA. Trimming left V 3 bases short and J 2 bases short, with 5 bases between. This CDR3 spans 11 amino acids. The CDR3: CSVETAYEQYF. DNA for the CDR3: TGCAGCGTTGAGACCGCCTACGAGCAGTACTTC.

The chain's CDR3 is CASSVGPPVMNTEAFF. The CDR3 DNA reads TGTGCCAGCAGCGTAGGCCCGCCAGTCATGAACACTGAAGCTTTCTTT. The chain has TRBV9 and TRBJ1-1; D not certain. The V gene lost 0 bases and the J gene lost 0 bases, with 12 bases spanning the gap. Germline CDR1 reads SGDLS; CDR2 reads YYNGEE. The CDR3 contains 16 residues.

This clonotype was found a few times. The genes are TRBV29-1 and TRBJ2-3, with D perhaps matching TRBD2 (5 bases). Per the germline V gene, CDR1 is SQVTM and CDR2 is ANQGSEA. CDR3 length: 15 residues. The V end was cut by 2 bases, the J end by 6 bases, with 18 bases between. CDR3 nucleotides: TGCAGCGTTGAAAGAAGTAGCCTCGGGGTGGATACGCAGTATTTT. Translating it yields CSVERSSLGVDTQYF.

In its sample, this clonotype was seen a few times. CDR3 protein: CASSLVSSNQPQHF. The CDR3 DNA reads TGTGCCAGCAGCTTAGTCTCTAGCAATCAGCCCCAGCATTTT. The genes are TRBV7-2 and TRBJ1-5; D is unclear. This CDR3 has 14 residues. With 1 base removed from V and 0 bases from J, the gap between germline ends came to 4 bases. Germline loops: CDR1 SGHTA, CDR2 FQGNSA.

The chain carries TRBV28 and TRBJ2-2; tentatively, D is TRBD2 (5 bases). Trimming pared 6 bases from V and 6 bases from J, leaving 20 bases between. The CDR3 is 16 residues long. The germline gives CDR1 MDHEN, CDR2 SYDVKM. In nucleotides, the CDR3 is TGTGCCAGCAGCCCCGCACGAGGACTTGAGGCCGGGGAGCTGTTTTTT. Translation: CASSPARGLEAGELFF. Full variable domain (remainder filled in from reference TRBV28 and TRBJ2-2): DVKVTQSSRYLVKRTGEKVFLECVQDMDHENMFWYRQDPGLGLRLIYFSYDVKMKEKGDIPEGYSVSREKKERFSLILESASTNQTSMYLCASSPARGLEAGELFFGEGSRLTVL.

J is TRBJ2-1 and V is TRBV2, with 14 bases lining up with TRBD2. The germline CDR1 and CDR2 sequences are SNHLY and FYNNEI. Unmatched junction bases numbered 5, after V lost 2 bases and J lost 5 bases. The CDR3 length is 17 residues. CDR3 nucleotide sequence: TGTGCCAGCAGTGAACTCCAGACTAGCGGGGGGGACAATGAGCAGTTCTTC. It translates to CASSELQTSGGDNEQFF. The variable domain in full, completed from reference TRBV2 and TRBJ2-1, reads EPEVTQTPSHQVTQMGQEVILRCVPISNHLYFYWYRQILGQKVEFLVSFYNNEISEKSEIFDDQFSVERPDGSNFTLKIRSTKLEDSAMYFCASSELQTSGGDNEQFFGPGTRLTVL.

This clonotype was counted a few times. This chain links TRBV12-3 or TRBV12-4 with TRBJ1-4; D ambiguous. The CDR3 sequence is 14 residues long. V was trimmed by 6 bases and J by 7 bases, leaving 15 bases between them. CDR3 in DNA: TGTGCCAGCAGCCTCGTACCGGGTGCTGAAAAACTGTTTTTT. It encodes CASSLVPGAEKLFF.

The genes are TRBV7-9 and TRBJ2-7; 7 nucleotides line up with TRBD1. This CDR3 comprises 14 residues. Germline lookup yields CDR1 SEHNR and CDR2 FQNEAQ (reference sequence). V trimming: 5 bases; J trimming: 2 bases; junction bases outside the gene matches: 6. In DNA, the CDR3 is TGTGCCAGCAGCCGCCGACAGGGAACCTACGAGCAGTACTTC. Amino acid sequence: CASSRRQGTYEQYF.

This clonotype was picked up many times. The CDR3 spells CASSLGTGYTEAFF. As DNA, the CDR3 is TGTGCCAGCAGCTTGGGGACGGGGTATACTGAAGCTTTCTTT. The chain couples TRBV13 to TRBJ1-1, with D perhaps matching TRBD1 (5 bases). Trimming left V 3 bases short and J 5 bases short, with 13 bases between. CDR1 and CDR2 from the germline V gene are PRHDT and FYEKMQ (reference sequence). The CDR3 sequence is 14 residues long.

As concerns this clonotype: A much more abundant neighbour one base away suggests this may be a read error. In this CDR3 the conserved last residue, phenylalanine or tryptophan, is missing, so a read error is likely. The chain couples TRBV12-3 or TRBV12-4 to TRBJ1-1; D is unresolved. The CDR3 extends over 12 amino acids. V lost 2 bases, J lost 7 bases, and 8 bases lay in between. Here the CDR3 DNA reads TGTGCCAGCAGTTTAATGAACGGTGAAGCTTTCTCT. As protein: CASSLMNGEAFS.

This clonotype was counted ten times or more. CDR3 region: CASSRGESYLPYTF. The CDR3 nucleotides are TGTGCCAGCAGCCGGGGCGAGAGTTACCTTCCCTACACCTTC. The V and J genes are TRBV7-6 and TRBJ1-2, with D possibly TRBD1 on 5 matching bases. V was clipped by 5 bases and J by 10 bases, with 20 bases between them. Germline V gene sequence: CDR1 SGHVS, CDR2 FNYEAQ. The CDR3 has 14 residues.